This record concerns one TCR beta chain sequence. Its antigen is still unknown. The CDR3 is 13 amino acids. V was trimmed by 3 bases and J by 4 bases, leaving 9 bases between them. The sample belongs to a study of T cell responses to AZD1222 COVID-19 vaccine. The data were produced by immunoSEQ multiplex PCR, yet TCRdb's version contains in-frame clones alone and is incomplete. Of about 180,000 clones in the sample, over 85% were seen once. The study's findings and limits: Repertoires in all cases were sampled only once the peak T cell response had passed. Clonal diversity may have been underestimated in mostly white British donors.

The sample in question was peripheral blood, obtained 28 days after the second dose of the MenACWY control vaccine. The rearrangement joins TRBV12-3 or TRBV12-4 to TRBJ1-2; D remains unclear. The TCR sequence derives from an adult who received the MenACWY meningococcal vaccine as a control. DNA for the CDR3: TGTGCCAGCAGTTTGGCAGAAGTCTATGGCTACACCTTC. Translated: CASSLAEVYGYTF.